The 24 T cell receptor beta chains below all came from one sample that was sequenced in a study of OX40 agonist ivuxolimab in advanced cancers. Clones were sequenced by immunoSEQ multiplex PCR, and TCRdb holds only the in-frame ones, with some missing. Of approximately 74,000 clones listed, roughly 92% are singletons. Sequenced here: CD4+ or CD8+ T cells sorted from blood, sampled in a trial of the OX40 agonist ivuxolimab. The receptor source for this set is an adult with an advanced solid tumor such as melanoma, head and neck, liver or kidney cancer.

This chain uses TRBV7-6 with TRBJ2-7; D unclear. The V end lost 1 base, the J end lost 2 bases, and 9 bases lay between the germline ends. The CDR3 contains 14 residues. CDR1 and CDR2 from the germline V gene are SGHVS and FNYEAQ. CDR3 sequence: CASSLVQAPYEQYF. The CDR3, as DNA: TGTGCCAGCAGCTTAGTTCAGGCGCCCTACGAGCAGTACTTC.

The chain combines TRBV6-5 with TRBJ2-2; TRBD1 matches 7 bases. V shed 6 bases, J shed 3 bases, and the junction held 7 bases outside the gene matches. The CDR3 length is 15 residues. CDR1 MNHEY and CDR2 SVGAGI come from the germline V gene. The CDR3 here is CASRLPGQYTGELFF. CDR3 sequence (DNA): TGTGCCAGCAGGCTACCGGGACAGTACACCGGGGAGCTGTTTTTT.

The chain links TRBV5-6 to TRBJ1-2; D is unresolved. V lost 2 bases to trimming and J lost 4 bases, with 12 bases between them. CDR1 and CDR2 (germline): SGHDT, YYEEEE. The CDR3 sequence is 14 residues long. The CDR3 sequence: CASSFRVPLYGYTF. For the CDR3, the DNA is TGTGCCAGCAGCTTTAGGGTCCCCCTCTATGGCTACACCTTC.

The chain combines TRBV27 with TRBJ2-7, with 15 bases fitting TRBD2. The V gene's germline CDR1 is MNHEY and CDR2 SMNVEV (reference sequence). The CDR3 extends over 15 amino acids. The V gene end was trimmed by 6 bases and the J gene end by 4 bases; junction bases not matched to a gene: 4. This CDR3 reads CASRGLAGGRYEQYF. CDR3 bases: TGTGCCAGCAGGGGACTAGCGGGAGGTCGATACGAGCAGTACTTC.

The chain employs TRBV10-3 and TRBJ2-3, with D perhaps given as TRBD1 or TRBD2 (5 bases each). Trimming pared 6 bases from V and 0 bases from J, leaving 13 bases between. CDR3 length equals 15 residues. CDR1 is ENHRY and CDR2 is SYGVKD in the germline V gene. The chain's CDR3 is CAIRLTGTSTDTQYF. Here the CDR3 DNA reads TGTGCCATCAGACTAACGGGGACGAGCACAGATACGCAGTATTTT.

The rearrangement joins TRBV7-8 to TRBJ1-3; TRBD1 is a possible D gene (6 bases). The CDR3 runs 14 residues. The germline gives CDR1 SGHVS, CDR2 FQNEAQ. Trimming pared 2 bases from V and 7 bases from J, leaving 12 bases between. CDR3 sequence reads: CASSLQGMRNTIYF. In DNA, the CDR3 is TGTGCCAGCAGCTTACAGGGGATGAGGAACACCATATATTTT. Looking up the rest from reference TRBV7-8 and TRBJ1-3 gives the full variable domain: GAGVSQSPRYKVAKRGQDVALRCDPISGHVSLFWYQQALGQGPEFLTYFQNEAQLDKSGLPSDRFFAERPEGSVSTLKIQRTQQEDSAVYLCASSLQGMRNTIYFGEGSWLTVV.

In DNA form, the CDR3 reads TGTGCCAGCAGTCAAGGGGGCGACAGGAATATACCCCTCCACTTT. This sequence encodes CASSQGGDRNIPLHF. The chain couples TRBV28 to TRBJ1-6, with 7 positions matching TRBD1. Germline trimming cut 5 bases from V and 12 bases from J; bases unmatched to any gene: 13. Germline CDR1 and CDR2: MDHEN and SYDVKM. The CDR3 covers 15 residues.

V is TRBV5-4 and J is TRBJ1-1; D unclear. CDR1 is SGHNT and CDR2 is YYREEE in the germline V gene (reference sequence). The CDR3 is 13 residues long. Deletions cut 4 bases from V and 10 bases from J, with 17 bases between. CDR3 coding DNA: TGTGCCAGCAGCAATTATGATAGCGGCCCAGCTTTCTTT. Translated: CASSNYDSGPAFF.

As DNA, the CDR3 is TGTGCCAGCAGCCTATTAGGGGGTTGGATTGGGGAGCTGTTTTTT. The encoded protein is CASSLLGGWIGELFF. The chain recombines TRBV6-5 with TRBJ2-2; D might be TRBD1 (6 bases). V was cut by 6 bases and J by 8 bases, with 19 bases left in between. This CDR3 has 15 amino acids. Germline V CDR1 and CDR2: MNHEY, SVGAGI.

This chain uses TRBV5-5 with TRBJ2-7; D gene unclear. Trimming removed 2 bases from V and 0 bases from J, with 12 bases in between. Germline V gives CDR1 SGHKS, CDR2 YYEKEE (reference sequence). The CDR3 loop spans 15 amino acids. CDR3 in DNA: TGTGCCAGCAGCTTATTTGCGCCAAGCTCCTACGAGCAGTACTTC. Translated, it gives CASSLFAPSSYEQYF. The full variable domain, with the rest looked up from reference TRBV5-5 and TRBJ2-7, is DAGVTQSPTHLIKTRGQQVTLRCSPISGHKSVSWYQQVLGQGPQFIFQYYEKEERGRGNFPDRFSARQFPNYSSELNVNALLLGDSALYLCASSLFAPSSYEQYFGPGTRLTVT.

The chain couples TRBV1 to TRBJ2-3; TRBD2, the table's D call, was not compared with the DNA. TRBV1 is assigned pseudogene status. The CDR3 has 18 amino acids. The CDR3 coding sequence is TGCACCAGCAGCCAAGAAGGGGCGGGATGGCGAGTCACAGATACGCAGTATTTT. Translation gives CTSSQEGAGWRVTDTQYF.

The CDR3 sequence is CASSITGGAGNTIYF. The CDR3 nucleotides are TGTGCCAGTAGTATTACAGGGGGCGCTGGAAACACCATATATTTT. J is TRBJ1-3 and V is TRBV19, with 9 bases matching TRBD1. This CDR3 comprises 15 residues. The ends lost 3 bases at V and 2 bases at J; junction bases unmatched: 2. From germline, CDR1 is LNHDA and CDR2 SQIVND (reference sequence). Based on the CDR3 plus reference TRBV19 and TRBJ1-3, the full variable domain is DGGITQSPKYLFRKEGQNVTLSCEQNLNHDAMYWYRQDPGQGLRLIYYSQIVNDFQKGDIAEGYSVSREKKESFPLTVTSAQKNPTAFYLCASSITGGAGNTIYFGEGSWLTVV.

The CDR3 loop is CASSPTTGELFF. CDR3 sequence (DNA): TGTGCCAGCTCACCCACGACCGGGGAGCTGTTTTTT. The chain combines TRBV18 with TRBJ2-2; unclear D gene. The V end lost 3 bases, the J end lost 5 bases, and 4 bases lay between the germline ends. CDR3 length: 12 residues. CDR1 and CDR2 from the germline V gene are KGHSH and LQKENI. Looking up the rest from reference TRBV18 and TRBJ2-2 gives the full variable domain: NAGVMQNPRHLVRRRGQEARLRCSPMKGHSHVYWYRQLPEEGLKFMVYLQKENIIDESGMPKERFSAEFPKEGPSILRIQQVVRGDSAAYFCASSPTTGELFFGEGSRLTVL.

For the CDR3, the DNA is TGTGCCAGAAACCCGGGACAGCCGAACACCGGGGAGCTGTTTTTT. Translated: CARNPGQPNTGELFF. V is TRBV7-5 and J is TRBJ2-2; the table assigns TRBD1, which was not confirmed against the DNA. TRBV7-5 is noted as a pseudogene. This CDR3 is built from 15 residues.

The rearrangement links TRBV9 to TRBJ2-7; D may be TRBD1 or TRBD2 (5 bases each). The CDR3 covers 13 residues. V lost 1 base and J 6 bases, leaving 11 bases between the germline ends. Germline-derived CDR1 and CDR2 are SGDLS and YYNGEE. CDR3 amino acids: CASSVSGGTEQYF. The CDR3 DNA sequence: TGTGCCAGCAGCGTATCTGGGGGAACCGAGCAGTACTTC.

The chain is built from TRBV28 and TRBJ2-7, with D unclear. Trimming shortened V by 5 bases and J by 5 bases, and 16 bases separated the two germline ends. The CDR3 is 14 amino acids. Per the germline V gene, CDR1 is MDHEN and CDR2 is SYDVKM. CDR3 nucleotides: TGTGCCAGCAGTCCATTTAATACTCCGGACGAGCAGTACTTC. This gives the protein CASSPFNTPDEQYF.

The chain couples TRBV10-3 to TRBJ2-5; 7 bases agree with TRBD1. Germline V gene sequence: CDR1 ENHRY, CDR2 SYGVKD. The CDR3 length is 12 residues. Trimming cost V 4 bases and J 5 bases; bases outside gene matches: 1. The CDR3 DNA reads TGTGCCATCAGTGGACAGGGCGAGACCCAGTACTTC. Protein product: CAISGQGETQYF.

This chain joins TRBV19 and TRBJ2-7; 7 positions agree with TRBD2. Germline CDR1 and CDR2: LNHDA and SQIVND (reference sequence). CDR3 size: 12 residues. The V gene end was trimmed by 6 bases and the J gene end by 3 bases; junction bases not matched to a gene: 2. CDR3 in amino acids: CASSPGGYEQYF. CDR3 sequence (DNA): TGTGCCAGTAGCCCGGGGGGCTACGAGCAGTACTTC.

This rearrangement joins TRBV15 to TRBJ2-2; D might be TRBD1 (6 bases). Germline assignment: CDR1 LNHNV and CDR2 YYDKDF (reference sequence). The CDR3 has 14 residues. V was clipped by 0 bases and J by 6 bases, with 8 bases between them. The CDR3 DNA reads as TGTGCCACCAGCAGAGATAAGGGGGCCGGGGAGCTGTTTTTT. Translating gives CATSRDKGAGELFF.

J is TRBJ1-1 and V is TRBV6-6; no clear D gene. The V gene's germline CDR1 is MNHNY and CDR2 SVGAGI (reference sequence). The CDR3 totals 13 residues. V was shortened by 8 bases and J by 3 bases, with 13 bases between the two germline ends. CDR3 sequence reads: CASWLREDTEAFF. The CDR3 DNA reads as TGTGCCAGCTGGCTGAGGGAGGACACTGAAGCTTTCTTT.

The J gene is TRBJ2-1, the V gene TRBV6-4, with 11 bases fitting TRBD2. The germline gives CDR1 MRHNA, CDR2 SNTAGT. With V trimmed by 0 bases and J by 9 bases, 7 bases remained unmatched. The CDR3 contains 16 residues. CDR3 sequence: CASSDSRLAGGCEQFF. CDR3 bases: TGTGCCAGCAGTGACTCGAGGCTAGCGGGAGGTTGTGAGCAGTTCTTC.

The rearrangement links TRBV19 to TRBJ2-3; a possible D gene is TRBD2 (5 bases). Trimming cost V 6 bases and J 3 bases, with 7 bases left between them. Germline CDR1 LNHDA, CDR2 SQIVND (reference sequence). There are 12 residues in the CDR3. The CDR3 spells CASSRLTDTQYF. CDR3 in DNA: TGTGCCAGTAGCCGACTAACAGATACGCAGTATTTT.

The chain recombines TRBV7-2 with TRBJ2-7; 7 bases agree with TRBD1. CDR1 is SGHTA and CDR2 is FQGNSA in the germline V gene. The length of the CDR3 is 15 residues. V lost 1 base and J lost 3; bases outside the gene matches: 6. CDR3 nucleotides: TGTGCCAGCAGCTTAGAGTGGGGACAGCGCTACGAGCAGTACTTC. It yields the protein CASSLEWGQRYEQYF.

The chain has TRBV7-9 and TRBJ1-1; possible D gene TRBD1, 5 bases. The V gene lost 4 bases and the J gene lost 7 bases, with 10 bases spanning the gap. The germline V gene encodes CDR1 SEHNR and CDR2 FQNEAQ (reference sequence). CDR3 length: 12 residues. The CDR3 region is CASSSEGFEAFF. The CDR3, as DNA: TGTGCCAGCAGCTCAGAGGGGTTTGAAGCTTTCTTT.